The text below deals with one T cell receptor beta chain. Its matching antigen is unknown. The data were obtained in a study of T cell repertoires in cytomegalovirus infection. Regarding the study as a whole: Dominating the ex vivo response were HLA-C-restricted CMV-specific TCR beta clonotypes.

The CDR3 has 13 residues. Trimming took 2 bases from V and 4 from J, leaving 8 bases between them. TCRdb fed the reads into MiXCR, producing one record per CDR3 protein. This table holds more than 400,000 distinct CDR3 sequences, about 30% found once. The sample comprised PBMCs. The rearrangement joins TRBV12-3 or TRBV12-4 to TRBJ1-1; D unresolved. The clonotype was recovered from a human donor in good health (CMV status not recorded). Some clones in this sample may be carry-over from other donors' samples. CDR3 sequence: CASSLPSFTEAFF. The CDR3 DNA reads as TGTGCCAGCAGTTTACCAAGCTTCACTGAAGCTTTCTTT.